This T cell receptor (beta chain) was recorded in a study of blood T cell repertoires in COVID-19. As for the study in general: COVID-19 samples from acute and convalescent phases originated in the United States, Italy and Spain. PBMCs, B-cell-depleted T cells, or T cells provided the cDNA or gDNA that made up the material.

This clone is a singleton in its sample. Trimming cost V 4 bases and J 6 bases, with 12 bases left between them. This CDR3 is built from 13 residues. Germline CDR1 is SEHNR and CDR2 is FQNEAQ (reference sequence). In the source study's methods: The authors estimated nucleated cell counts from reference gene primer amplification. TCRdb keeps only in-frame clones here, not all; method: immunoSEQ multiplex PCR. Clone size and the V and J calls come from that table; the DNA yielded D and trimming. Of around 250,000 clones in the sample, roughly 85% were seen once. The sample comprised peripheral blood. The chain couples TRBV7-9 to TRBJ1-2; D remains unclear. The sequence derives from a woman aged 25 to 39 with active or convalescent COVID-19. CDR3 loop: CASSSPGSDGYTF. The DNA of the CDR3 is TGTGCCAGCAGCTCCCCGGGTTCCGATGGCTACACCTTC.